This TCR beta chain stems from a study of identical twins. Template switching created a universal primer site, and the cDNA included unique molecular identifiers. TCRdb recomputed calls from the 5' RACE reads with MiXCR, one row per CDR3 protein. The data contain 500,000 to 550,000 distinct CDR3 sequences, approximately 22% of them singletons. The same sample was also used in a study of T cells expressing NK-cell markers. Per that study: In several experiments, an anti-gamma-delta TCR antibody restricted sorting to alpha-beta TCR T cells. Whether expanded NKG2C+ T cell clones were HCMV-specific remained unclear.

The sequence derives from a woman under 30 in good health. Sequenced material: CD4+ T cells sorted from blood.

CDR3 amino acids: CAIKGDVSEQYF. The CDR3 bases are TGTGCCATCAAGGGTGATGTTAGCGAGCAGTACTTC. The chain is built from TRBV11-2 and TRBJ2-7; D is unclear. Trimming took 10 bases from V and 6 from J, leaving 16 bases between them. The CDR3 covers 12 residues. Germline V lookup: CDR1 SGHAT, CDR2 FQNNGV. The complete variable domain, with remaining parts taken from reference TRBV11-2 and TRBJ2-7, reads EAGVAQSPRYKIIEKRQSVAFWCNPISGHATLYWYQQILGQGPKLLIQFQNNGVVDDSQLPKDRFSAERLKGVDSTLKIQPAKLEDSAVYLCAIKGDVSEQYFGPGTRLTVT.